This T cell receptor (beta chain) derives from a study of T cells after yellow fever vaccination. This clonotype was found a few times. Its antigen is not known. Study-level results: Among all clonotypes, a small share was observed in both CD4 and CD8 compartments. By day 5 rather than day 15, the secondary response had peaked, though it was weaker.

5'RACE template switching added a universal primer site and UMIs to TCR cDNA. TCRdb independently ran MiXCR on the 5' RACE reads; one entry per CDR3 protein. Among under 400,000 distinct CDR3 sequences listed, around 13% were seen once. CDR3 length: 14 amino acids. V was pared by 4 bases and J by 0 bases, with 10 bases between. Germline V gene sequence: CDR1 SGHRS, CDR2 YFSETQ. The sequencing used CD4+ T cells sorted from PBMCs, collected 15 days after the yellow fever booster vaccination. This clonotype was sampled from a man in his late teens or twenties who received the YFV17D yellow fever vaccine. The rearrangement links TRBV5-1 to TRBJ1-1; D remains unclear. CDR3 sequence reads: CASSVNKVNTEAFF. Here the CDR3 DNA reads TGCGCCAGCAGCGTAAACAAGGTGAACACTGAAGCTTTCTTT.